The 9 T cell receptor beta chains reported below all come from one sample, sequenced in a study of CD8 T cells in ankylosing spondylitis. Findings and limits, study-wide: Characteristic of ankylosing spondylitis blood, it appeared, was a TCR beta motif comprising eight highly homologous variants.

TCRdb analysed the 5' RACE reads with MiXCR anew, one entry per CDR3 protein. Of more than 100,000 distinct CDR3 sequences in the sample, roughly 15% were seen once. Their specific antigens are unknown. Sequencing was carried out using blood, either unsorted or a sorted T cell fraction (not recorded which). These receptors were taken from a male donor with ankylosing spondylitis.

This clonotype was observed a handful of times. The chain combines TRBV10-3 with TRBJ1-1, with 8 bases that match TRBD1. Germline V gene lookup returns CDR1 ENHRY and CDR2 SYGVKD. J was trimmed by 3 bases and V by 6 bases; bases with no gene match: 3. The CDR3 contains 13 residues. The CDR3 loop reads CAIRKTGDTEAFF. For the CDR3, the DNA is TGTGCCATCAGAAAGACAGGGGACACTGAAGCTTTCTTT.

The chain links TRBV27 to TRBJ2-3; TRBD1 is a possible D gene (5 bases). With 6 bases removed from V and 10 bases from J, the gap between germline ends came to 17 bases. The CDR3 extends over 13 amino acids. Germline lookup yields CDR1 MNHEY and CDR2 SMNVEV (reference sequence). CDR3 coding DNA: TGTGCCAGCAGCTCAGGGCCCTTTTTAGCGCAGTATTTT. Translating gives CASSSGPFLAQYF.

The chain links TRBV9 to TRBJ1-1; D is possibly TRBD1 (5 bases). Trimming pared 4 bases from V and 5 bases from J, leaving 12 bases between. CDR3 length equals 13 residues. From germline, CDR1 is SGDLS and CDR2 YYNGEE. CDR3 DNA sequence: TGTGCCAGCAGCACCGGGGGAGGGACTGAAGCTTTCTTT. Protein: CASSTGGGTEAFF.

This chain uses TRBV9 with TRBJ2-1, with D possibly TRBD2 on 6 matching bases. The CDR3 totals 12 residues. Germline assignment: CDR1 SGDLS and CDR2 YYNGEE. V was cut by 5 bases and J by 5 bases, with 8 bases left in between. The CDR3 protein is CASSSGDNEQFF. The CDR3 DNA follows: TGTGCCAGCAGTAGCGGTGACAATGAGCAGTTCTTC.

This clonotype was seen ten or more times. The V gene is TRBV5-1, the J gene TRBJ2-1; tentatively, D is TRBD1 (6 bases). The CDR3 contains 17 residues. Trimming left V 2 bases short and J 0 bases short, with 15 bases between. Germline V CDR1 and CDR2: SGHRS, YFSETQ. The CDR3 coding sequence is TGCGCCAGCAGCTTTTCCCGGACAGCCTCCTCCTACAATGAGCAGTTCTTC. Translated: CASSFSRTASSYNEQFF.

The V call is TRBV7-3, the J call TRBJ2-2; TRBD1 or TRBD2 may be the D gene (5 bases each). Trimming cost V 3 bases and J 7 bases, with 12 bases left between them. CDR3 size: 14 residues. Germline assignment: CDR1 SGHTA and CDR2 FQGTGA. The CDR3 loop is CASSFGGAGGELFF. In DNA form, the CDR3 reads TGTGCCAGCAGCTTTGGGGGAGCAGGCGGGGAGCTGTTTTTT. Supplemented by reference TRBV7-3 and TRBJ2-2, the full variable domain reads GAGVSQTPSNKVTEKGKYVELRCDPISGHTALYWYRQSLGQGPEFLIYFQGTGAADDSGLPNDRFFAVRPEGSVSTLKIQRTERGDSAVYLCASSFGGAGGELFFGEGSRLTVL.

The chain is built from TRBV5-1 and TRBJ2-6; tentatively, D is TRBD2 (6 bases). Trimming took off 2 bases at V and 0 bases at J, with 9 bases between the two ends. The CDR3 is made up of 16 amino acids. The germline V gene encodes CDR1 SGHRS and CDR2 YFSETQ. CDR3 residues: CASSLRRVSGANVLTF. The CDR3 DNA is TGCGCCAGCAGCTTACGGAGGGTCTCTGGGGCCAACGTCCTGACTTTC.

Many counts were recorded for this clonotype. CDR3 DNA: TGTGCCAGCAGTTTATTGGGGGGAAGCTCCTACAATGAGCAGTTCTTC. Its translation is CASSLLGGSSYNEQFF. The J gene is TRBJ2-1, the V gene TRBV12-3 or TRBV12-4, with D tentatively TRBD2 (6 bases). V shed 2 bases and J shed 0 bases, with 11 bases lying between them. The CDR3 covers 16 residues.

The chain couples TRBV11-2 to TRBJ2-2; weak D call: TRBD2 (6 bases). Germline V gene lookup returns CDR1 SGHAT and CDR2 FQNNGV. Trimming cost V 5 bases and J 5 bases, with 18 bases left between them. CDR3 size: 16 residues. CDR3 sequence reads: CASSLTSGERTGELFF. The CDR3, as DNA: TGTGCCAGCAGCCTCACCTCGGGAGAGCGGACCGGGGAGCTGTTTTTT.